This TCR beta chain was recovered during a study of blood T cell repertoires in COVID-19. The length of the CDR3 is 13 residues. Data came from immunoSEQ multiplex PCR; TCRdb stores just in-frame clones and leaves some out. Among more than 40,000 clones listed, around 90% were seen once. This rearrangement joins TRBV21-1 to TRBJ2-2; the table gives TRBD1 as D, unverified against the DNA. TRBV21-1 is a pseudogene locus. The receptor was isolated from a man aged 45-60 years with active COVID-19. The specimen was peripheral blood. The CDR3 loop is CASITENTGELFF. In nucleotides, the CDR3 is TGTGCCAGCATCACAGAGAACACCGGGGAGCTGTTTTTT.